This T cell receptor beta chain was observed in a study of tumor-infiltrating lymphocytes in localized non-small cell lung cancer. Study details: From each patient, both tumor and uninvolved lung, non-adjacent to tumor, were sampled.

With respect to this clone: Its cognate antigen is unknown.

Study-level points and caveats: Each assay used a separate piece of the same tissue. TCR sequencing covered a subset of patients with enough tissue. No T-cell fraction difference was seen between IM1 and IM2 tumors.

CDR3 length: 15 amino acids. J lost 5 bases, V lost 0 bases, and 6 bases had no gene match. Germline values: CDR1 SGHAT, CDR2 FQNNGV. Sequencing used immunoSEQ multiplex PCR; TCRdb keeps in-frame clones, though not all of them. The table has 3,600 or so clones, 79% seen once; the top ten hold roughly 9.3%. This sequence joins TRBV11-2 and TRBJ2-7, with 8 bases lining up with TRBD2. The sample was uninvolved lung tissue not adjacent to the tumor. This TCR derives from a human donor with non-small cell lung cancer. CDR3 in DNA: TGTGCCAGCAGCTTAGAGCGGGGGGATTTGGACGAGCAGTACTTC. This gives the protein CASSLERGDLDEQYF.